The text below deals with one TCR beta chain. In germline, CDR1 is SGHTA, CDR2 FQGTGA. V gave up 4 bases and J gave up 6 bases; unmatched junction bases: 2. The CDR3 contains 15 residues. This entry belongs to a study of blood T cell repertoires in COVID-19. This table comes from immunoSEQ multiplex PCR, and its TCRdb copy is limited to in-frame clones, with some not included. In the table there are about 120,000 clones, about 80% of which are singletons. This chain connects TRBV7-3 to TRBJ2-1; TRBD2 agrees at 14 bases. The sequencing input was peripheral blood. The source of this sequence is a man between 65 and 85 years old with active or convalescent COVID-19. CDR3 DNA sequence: TGTGCCAGCAGCTCGACTAGCGGGAGGGCCAATGAGCAGTTCTTC. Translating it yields CASSSTSGRANEQFF. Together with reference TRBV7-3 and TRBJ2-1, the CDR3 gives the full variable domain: GAGVSQTPSNKVTEKGKYVELRCDPISGHTALYWYRQSLGQGPEFLIYFQGTGAADDSGLPNDRFFAVRPEGSVSTLKIQRTERGDSAVYLCASSSTSGRANEQFFGPGTRLTVL.